This TCR beta chain was sequenced during a study of CD8+ T cells in alopecia areata. The study's findings and limits: On tofacitinib, scalp and blood still held many of the expanded lesional clones.

Treatment in this sample: oral pan-JAK inhibitor, 5-10 mg twice daily. The CDR3 contains 14 residues. The V end was cut by 3 bases, the J end by 1 base, with 9 bases between. Germline lookup yields CDR1 LNHNV and CDR2 YYDKDF (reference sequence). In this sample, this clone turned up once. What it recognizes is unknown. The authors extracted RNA and reverse transcribed it into cDNA as the sequencing template. Assay used: immunoSEQ multiplex PCR; TCRdb lists only in-frame clones, some missing. The sample lists about 120,000 clones; approximately 59% were seen once. This specimen consisted of CD8+ T cells sorted from blood, obtained at week 4, from a patient treated with tofacitinib. This sequence originates from a human donor with alopecia areata. The gene calls are TRBV15 and TRBJ1-2; D gene ambiguous. The CDR3 is CATSSDNINYGYTF. The CDR3 nucleotides are TGTGCCACCAGCAGCGACAATATTAACTATGGCTACACCTTC.